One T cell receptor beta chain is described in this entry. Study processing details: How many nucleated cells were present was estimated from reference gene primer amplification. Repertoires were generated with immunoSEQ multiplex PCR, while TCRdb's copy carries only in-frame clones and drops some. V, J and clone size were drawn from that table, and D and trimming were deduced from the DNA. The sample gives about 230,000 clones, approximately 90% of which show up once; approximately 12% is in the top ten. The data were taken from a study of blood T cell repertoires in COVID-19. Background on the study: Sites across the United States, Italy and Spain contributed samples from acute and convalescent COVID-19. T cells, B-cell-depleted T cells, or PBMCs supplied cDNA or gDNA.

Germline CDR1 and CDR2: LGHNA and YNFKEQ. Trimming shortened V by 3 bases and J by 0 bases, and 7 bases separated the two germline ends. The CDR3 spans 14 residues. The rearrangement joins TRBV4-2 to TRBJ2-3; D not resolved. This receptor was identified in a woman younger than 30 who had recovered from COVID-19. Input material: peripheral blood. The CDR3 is CASSQVTSTDTQYF. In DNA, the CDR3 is TGTGCCAGCAGCCAGGTCACTAGCACAGATACGCAGTATTTT.